The clone carrying this T cell receptor (beta chain) was seen at least ten times. This sample is part of a study of molecular identifiers for immune sequencing clone quantification. This CDR3 spans 14 amino acids. Germline V CDR1 and CDR2: SGHNT, YYREEE (reference sequence). Deletions cut 3 bases from V and 4 bases from J, with 12 bases between. TCRdb reanalysed the PCR reads using MiXCR and keeps one entry per CDR3 protein. The data hold about 320,000 distinct CDR3 sequences, with about 21% observed a single time. This TCR came from a human donor in good health. Some libraries in this study had Jurkat cell RNA spiked in. Sequencing was performed on naive CD8+ T cells from blood, with Jurkat cell RNA spiked in. Documented subset: FACS-sorted CD8+CD4-CCR7+CD45RA+ naive T cells. V usage is TRBV5-4 and J usage is TRBJ2-3; the D gene is possibly TRBD1 (5 bases). CDR3 in amino acids: CASSWGGLPDTQYF. In nucleotides, the CDR3 is TGTGCCAGCAGCTGGGGCGGTCTTCCAGATACGCAGTATTTT.